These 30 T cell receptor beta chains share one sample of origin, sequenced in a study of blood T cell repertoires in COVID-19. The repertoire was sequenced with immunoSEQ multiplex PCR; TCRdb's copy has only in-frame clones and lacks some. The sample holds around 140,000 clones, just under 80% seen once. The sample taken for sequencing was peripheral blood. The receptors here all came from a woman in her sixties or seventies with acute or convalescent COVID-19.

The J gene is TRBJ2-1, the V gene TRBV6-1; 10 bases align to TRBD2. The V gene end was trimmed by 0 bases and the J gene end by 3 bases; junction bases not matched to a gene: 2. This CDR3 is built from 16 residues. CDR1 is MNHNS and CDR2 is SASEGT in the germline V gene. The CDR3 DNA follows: TGTGCCAGCAGTGAAGCCTGGACTAGCGGCTACAATGAGCAGTTCTTC. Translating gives CASSEAWTSGYNEQFF.

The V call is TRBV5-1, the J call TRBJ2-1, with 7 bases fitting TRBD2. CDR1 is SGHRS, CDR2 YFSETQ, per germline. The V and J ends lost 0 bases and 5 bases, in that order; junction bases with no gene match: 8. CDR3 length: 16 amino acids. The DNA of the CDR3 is TGCGCCAGCAGCTTGGTGGGACGCGGGAGCCACAATGAGCAGTTCTTC. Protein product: CASSLVGRGSHNEQFF.

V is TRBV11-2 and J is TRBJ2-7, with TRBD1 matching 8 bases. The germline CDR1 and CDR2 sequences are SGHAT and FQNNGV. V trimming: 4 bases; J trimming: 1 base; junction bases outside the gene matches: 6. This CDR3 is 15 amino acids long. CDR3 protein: CASSYGTGGSYEQYF. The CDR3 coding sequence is TGTGCCAGCAGCTACGGGACAGGTGGTTCCTACGAGCAGTACTTC.

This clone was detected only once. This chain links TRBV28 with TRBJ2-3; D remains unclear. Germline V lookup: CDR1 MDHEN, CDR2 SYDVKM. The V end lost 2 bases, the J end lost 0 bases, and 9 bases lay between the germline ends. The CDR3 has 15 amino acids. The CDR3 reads CASSLDSASTDTQYF. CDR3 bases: TGTGCCAGCAGTTTAGACTCAGCTAGCACAGATACGCAGTATTTT. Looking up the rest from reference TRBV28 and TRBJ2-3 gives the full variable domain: DVKVTQSSRYLVKRTGEKVFLECVQDMDHENMFWYRQDPGLGLRLIYFSYDVKMKEKGDIPEGYSVSREKKERFSLILESASTNQTSMYLCASSLDSASTDTQYFGPGTRLTVL.

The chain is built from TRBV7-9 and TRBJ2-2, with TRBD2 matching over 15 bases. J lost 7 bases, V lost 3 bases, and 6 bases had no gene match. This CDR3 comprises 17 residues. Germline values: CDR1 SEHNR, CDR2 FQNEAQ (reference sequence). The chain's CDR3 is CASSFPGLAGGDGELFF. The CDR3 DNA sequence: TGTGCCAGCAGCTTTCCAGGACTAGCGGGAGGGGACGGGGAGCTGTTTTTT. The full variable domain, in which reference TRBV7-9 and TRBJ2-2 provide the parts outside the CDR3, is DTGVSQNPRHKITKRGQNVTFRCDPISEHNRLYWYRQTLGQGPEFLTYFQNEAQLEKSRLLSDRFSAERPKGSFSTLEIQRTEQGDSAMYLCASSFPGLAGGDGELFFGEGSRLTVL.

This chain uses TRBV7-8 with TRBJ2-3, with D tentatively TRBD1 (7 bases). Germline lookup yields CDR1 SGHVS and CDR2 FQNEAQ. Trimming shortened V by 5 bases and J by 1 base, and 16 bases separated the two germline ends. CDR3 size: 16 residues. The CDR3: CASSPRTGEGTDTQYF. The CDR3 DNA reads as TGTGCCAGCAGCCCAAGAACAGGGGAGGGCACAGATACGCAGTATTTT.

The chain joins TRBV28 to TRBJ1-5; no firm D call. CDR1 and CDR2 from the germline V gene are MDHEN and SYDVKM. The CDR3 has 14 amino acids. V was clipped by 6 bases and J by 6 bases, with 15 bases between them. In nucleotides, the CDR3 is TGTGCCAGCAGGACTATCCAATGGGGTCAGCCCCAGCATTTT. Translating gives CASRTIQWGQPQHF.

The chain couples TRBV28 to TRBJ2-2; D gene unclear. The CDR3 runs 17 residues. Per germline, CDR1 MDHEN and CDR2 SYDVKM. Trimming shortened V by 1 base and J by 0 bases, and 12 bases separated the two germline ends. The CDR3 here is CASSLSRLGSNTGELFF. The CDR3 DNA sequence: TGTGCCAGCAGTTTATCGCGGCTCGGTTCGAACACCGGGGAGCTGTTTTTT.

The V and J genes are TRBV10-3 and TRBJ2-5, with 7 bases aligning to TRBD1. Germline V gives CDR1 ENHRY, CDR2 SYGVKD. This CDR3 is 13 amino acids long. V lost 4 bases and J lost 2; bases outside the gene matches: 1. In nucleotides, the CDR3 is TGTGCCATCAGTGGGGGACAGCAAGAGACCCAGTACTTC. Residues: CAISGGQQETQYF.

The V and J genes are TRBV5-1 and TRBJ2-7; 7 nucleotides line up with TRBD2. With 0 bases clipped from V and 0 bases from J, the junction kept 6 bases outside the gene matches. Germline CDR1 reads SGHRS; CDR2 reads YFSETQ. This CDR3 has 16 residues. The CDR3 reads CASSLGGSRSSYEQYF. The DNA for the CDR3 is TGCGCCAGCAGCTTGGGCGGGAGCCGTTCCTCCTACGAGCAGTACTTC.

CDR3 nucleotides: TGTGCCAGCAGCTCCCTCGGCGCGGTCGTTAATAACGAGCAGTACTTC. Translated: CASSSLGAVVNNEQYF. The chain links TRBV5-4 to TRBJ2-7; D not certain. The CDR3 length is 16 residues. Germline CDR1 SGHNT, CDR2 YYREEE (reference sequence). Trimming took off 3 bases at V and 5 bases at J, with 21 bases between the two ends.

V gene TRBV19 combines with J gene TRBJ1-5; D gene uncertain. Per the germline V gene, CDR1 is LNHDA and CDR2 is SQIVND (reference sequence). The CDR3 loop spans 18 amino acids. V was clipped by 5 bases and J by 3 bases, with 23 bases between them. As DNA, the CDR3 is TGTGCCAGTAGTCCACCCCTGTCGGGAAGATCCATCAATCAGCCCCAGCATTTT. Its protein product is CASSPPLSGRSINQPQHF.

The CDR3 spells CASSRLPGANTGELFF. CDR3 DNA: TGTGCCAGTAGTCGATTACCCGGGGCGAACACCGGGGAGCTGTTTTTT. The gene calls are TRBV19 and TRBJ2-2, with D possibly matching TRBD2 (5 bases). Between the trimmed V and J ends, which lost 5 bases and 0 bases, there was a span of 13 bases. CDR1 is LNHDA, CDR2 SQIVND, per germline (reference sequence). The CDR3 runs to 16 residues. Based on the CDR3 plus reference TRBV19 and TRBJ2-2, the full variable domain is DGGITQSPKYLFRKEGQNVTLSCEQNLNHDAMYWYRQDPGQGLRLIYYSQIVNDFQKGDIAEGYSVSREKKESFPLTVTSAQKNPTAFYLCASSRLPGANTGELFFGEGSRLTVL.

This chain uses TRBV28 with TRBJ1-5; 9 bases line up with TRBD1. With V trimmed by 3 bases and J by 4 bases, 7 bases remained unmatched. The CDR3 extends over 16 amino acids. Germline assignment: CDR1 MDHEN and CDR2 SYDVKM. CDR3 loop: CASSFGADRGNQPQHF. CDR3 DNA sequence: TGTGCCAGCAGTTTTGGGGCTGACAGGGGGAATCAGCCCCAGCATTTT.

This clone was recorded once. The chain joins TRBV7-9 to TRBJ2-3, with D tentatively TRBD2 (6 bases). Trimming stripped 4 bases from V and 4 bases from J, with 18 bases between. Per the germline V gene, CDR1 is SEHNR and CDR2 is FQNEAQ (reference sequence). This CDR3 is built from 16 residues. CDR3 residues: CASSSSGTEFADTQYF. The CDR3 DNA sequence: TGTGCCAGCAGCTCGTCCGGGACTGAGTTCGCAGATACGCAGTATTTT.

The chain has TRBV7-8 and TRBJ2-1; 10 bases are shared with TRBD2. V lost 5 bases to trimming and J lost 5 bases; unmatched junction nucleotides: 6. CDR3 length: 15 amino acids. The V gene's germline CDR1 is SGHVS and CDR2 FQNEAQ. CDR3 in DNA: TGTGCCAGCAGCCCACGGACTAGCGGACACAATGAGCAGTTCTTC. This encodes CASSPRTSGHNEQFF.

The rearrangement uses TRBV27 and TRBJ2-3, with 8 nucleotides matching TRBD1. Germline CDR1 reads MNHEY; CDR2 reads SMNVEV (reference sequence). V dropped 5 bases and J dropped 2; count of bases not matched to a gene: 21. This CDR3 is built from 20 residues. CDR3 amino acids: CASSIFPGTGILGDTDTQYF. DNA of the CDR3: TGTGCCAGCAGTATATTTCCCGGGACAGGCATCCTAGGGGACACAGATACGCAGTATTTT.

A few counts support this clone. CDR3 DNA sequence: TGTGCCAGCAGTTACTGGGGAGAAGATAATGGCTACACCTTC. Its protein product is CASSYWGEDNGYTF. This chain uses TRBV6-5 with TRBJ1-2; D is unclear. CDR1 and CDR2 from the germline V gene are MNHEY and SVGAGI. Trimming removed 1 base from V and 6 bases from J, with 12 bases in between. This CDR3 contains 14 residues.

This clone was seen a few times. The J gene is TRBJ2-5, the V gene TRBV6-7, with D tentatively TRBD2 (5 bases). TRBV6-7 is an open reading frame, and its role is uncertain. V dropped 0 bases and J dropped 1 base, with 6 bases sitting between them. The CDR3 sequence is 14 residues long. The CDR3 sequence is CASSYSGSQETQYF. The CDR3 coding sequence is TGTGCCAGCAGTTACTCAGGGAGCCAAGAGACCCAGTACTTC.

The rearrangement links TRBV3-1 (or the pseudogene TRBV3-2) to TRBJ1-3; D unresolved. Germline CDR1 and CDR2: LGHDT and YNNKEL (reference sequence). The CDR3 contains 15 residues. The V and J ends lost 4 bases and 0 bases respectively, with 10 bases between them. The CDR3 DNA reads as TGTGCCAGCAGCCCTGGACTGATCTCTGGAAACACCATATATTTT. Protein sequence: CASSPGLISGNTIYF.

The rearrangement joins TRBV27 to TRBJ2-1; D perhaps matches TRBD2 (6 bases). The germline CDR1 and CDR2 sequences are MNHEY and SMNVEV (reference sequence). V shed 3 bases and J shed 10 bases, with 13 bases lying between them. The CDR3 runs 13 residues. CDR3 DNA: TGTGCCAGCAGTTTCCATGGGGCGGGGGAGCAGTTCTTC. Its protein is CASSFHGAGEQFF.

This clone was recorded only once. CDR3 coding DNA: TGTGCCAGCAGTTACTCGAGGCAGGGGCGCTTGTACGAGCAGTACTTC. It is translated as CASSYSRQGRLYEQYF. The chain uses TRBV6-5 and TRBJ2-7; a possible D gene is TRBD1 (6 bases). The CDR3 spans 16 residues. Germline assignment: CDR1 MNHEY and CDR2 SVGAGI. The V end was cut by 0 bases, the J end by 4 bases, with 16 bases between.

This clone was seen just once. Here the CDR3 reads CASSPSNAGSRTGELFF. CDR3 sequence (DNA): TGTGCCAGCAGCCCGAGTAACGCAGGGTCTCGTACCGGGGAGCTGTTTTTT. The chain links TRBV11-2 to TRBJ2-2; D is possibly TRBD1 (5 bases). Germline CDR1 is SGHAT and CDR2 is FQNNGV. The V end was cut by 5 bases, the J end by 5 bases, with 21 bases between. The CDR3 sequence is 17 residues long.

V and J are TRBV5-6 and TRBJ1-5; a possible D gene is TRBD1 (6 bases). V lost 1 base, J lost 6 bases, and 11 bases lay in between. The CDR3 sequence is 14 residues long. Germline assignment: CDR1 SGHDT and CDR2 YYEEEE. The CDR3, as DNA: TGTGCCAGCAGCTTGTTGGGGGCAGTTCAGCCCCAGCATTTT. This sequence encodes CASSLLGAVQPQHF.

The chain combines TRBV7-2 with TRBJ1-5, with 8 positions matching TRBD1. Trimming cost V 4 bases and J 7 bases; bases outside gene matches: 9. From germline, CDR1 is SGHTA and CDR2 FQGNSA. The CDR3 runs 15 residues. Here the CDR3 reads CASSSAGPGGQPQHF. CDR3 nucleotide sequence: TGTGCCAGCAGCTCCGCCGGACCAGGGGGCCAGCCCCAGCATTTT.

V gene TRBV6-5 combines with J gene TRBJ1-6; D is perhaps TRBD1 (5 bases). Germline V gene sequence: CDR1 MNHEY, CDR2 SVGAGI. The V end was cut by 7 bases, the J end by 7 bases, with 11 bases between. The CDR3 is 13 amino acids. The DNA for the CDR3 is TGTGCCAGCACCCGGGGGGGGAATTCACCCCTCCACTTT. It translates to CASTRGGNSPLHF.

The CDR3 reads CASRSGLAGPYEQYF. CDR3 nucleotide sequence: TGTGCCAGCAGGTCGGGACTAGCGGGGCCCTACGAGCAGTACTTC. The chain couples TRBV28 to TRBJ2-7; TRBD2 matches at 13 bases. The CDR3 extends over 15 amino acids. Germline CDR1 reads MDHEN; CDR2 reads SYDVKM. With 6 bases clipped from V and 2 bases from J, the junction kept 4 bases outside the gene matches.

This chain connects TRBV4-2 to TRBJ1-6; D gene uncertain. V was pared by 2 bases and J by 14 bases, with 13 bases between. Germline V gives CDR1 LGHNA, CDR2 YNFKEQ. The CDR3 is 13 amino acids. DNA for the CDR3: TGTGCCAGCAGCCAAAGCCTCTTGTCGGCCCTCCACTTT. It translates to CASSQSLLSALHF.

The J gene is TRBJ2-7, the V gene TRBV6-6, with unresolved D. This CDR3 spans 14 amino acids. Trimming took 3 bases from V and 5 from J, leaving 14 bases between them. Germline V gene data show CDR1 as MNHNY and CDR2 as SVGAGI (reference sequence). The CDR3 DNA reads TGTGCCAGCAGTTATGCGCCGCAGGCTGACGAGCAGTACTTC. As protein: CASSYAPQADEQYF.

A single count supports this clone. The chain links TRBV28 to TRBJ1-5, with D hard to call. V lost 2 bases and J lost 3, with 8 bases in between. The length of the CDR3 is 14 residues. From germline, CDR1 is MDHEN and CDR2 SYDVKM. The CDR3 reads CASSLGGNNQPQHF. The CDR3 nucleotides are TGTGCCAGCAGTTTAGGCGGTAACAATCAGCCCCAGCATTTT.